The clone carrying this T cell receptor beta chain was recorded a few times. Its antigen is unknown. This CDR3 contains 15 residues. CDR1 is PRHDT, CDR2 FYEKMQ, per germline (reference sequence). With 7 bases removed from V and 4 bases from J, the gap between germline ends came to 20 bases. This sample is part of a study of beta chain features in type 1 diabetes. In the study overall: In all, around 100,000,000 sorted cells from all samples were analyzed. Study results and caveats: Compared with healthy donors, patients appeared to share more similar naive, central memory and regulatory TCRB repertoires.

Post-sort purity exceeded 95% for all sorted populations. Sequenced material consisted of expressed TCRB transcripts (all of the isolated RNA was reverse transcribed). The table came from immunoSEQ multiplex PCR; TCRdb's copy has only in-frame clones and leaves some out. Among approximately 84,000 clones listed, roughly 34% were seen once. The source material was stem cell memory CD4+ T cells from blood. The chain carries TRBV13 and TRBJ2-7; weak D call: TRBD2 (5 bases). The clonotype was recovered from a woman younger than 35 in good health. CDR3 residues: CASTPLGPGKYEQYF. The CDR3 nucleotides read TGTGCCAGCACCCCTCTCGGGCCCGGGAAGTACGAGCAGTACTTC.